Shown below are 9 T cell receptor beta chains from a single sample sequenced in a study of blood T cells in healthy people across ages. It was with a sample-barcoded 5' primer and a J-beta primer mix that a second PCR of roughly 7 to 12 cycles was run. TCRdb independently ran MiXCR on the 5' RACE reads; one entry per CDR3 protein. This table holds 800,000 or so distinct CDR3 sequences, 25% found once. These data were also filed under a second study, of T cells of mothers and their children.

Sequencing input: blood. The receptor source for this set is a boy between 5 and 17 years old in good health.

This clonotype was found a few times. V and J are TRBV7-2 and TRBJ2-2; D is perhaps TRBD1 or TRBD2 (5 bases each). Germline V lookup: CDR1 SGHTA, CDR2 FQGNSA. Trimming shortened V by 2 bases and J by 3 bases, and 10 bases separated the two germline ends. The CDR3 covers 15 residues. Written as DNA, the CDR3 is TGTGCCAGCAGCTTATTGGGGACCTACACCGGGGAGCTGTTTTTT. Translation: CASSLLGTYTGELFF.

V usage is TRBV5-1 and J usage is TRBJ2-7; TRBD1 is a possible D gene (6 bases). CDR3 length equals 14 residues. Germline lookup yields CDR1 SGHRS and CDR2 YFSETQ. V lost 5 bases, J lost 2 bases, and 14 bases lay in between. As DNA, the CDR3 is TGCGCCAGCAGTGAACGGGACATCCCCTACGAGCAGTACTTC. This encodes CASSERDIPYEQYF. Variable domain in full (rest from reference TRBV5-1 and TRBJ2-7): KAGVTQTPRYLIKTRGQQVTLSCSPISGHRSVSWYQQTPGQGLQFLFEYFSETQRNKGNFPGRFSGRQFSNSRSEMNVSTLELGDSALYLCASSERDIPYEQYFGPGTRLTVT.

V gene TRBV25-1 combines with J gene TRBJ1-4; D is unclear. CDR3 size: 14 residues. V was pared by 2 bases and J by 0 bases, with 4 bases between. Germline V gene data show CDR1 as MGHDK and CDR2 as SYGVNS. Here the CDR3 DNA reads TGTGCCAGCAGTGAACAGACAACTAATGAAAAACTGTTTTTT. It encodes CASSEQTTNEKLFF.

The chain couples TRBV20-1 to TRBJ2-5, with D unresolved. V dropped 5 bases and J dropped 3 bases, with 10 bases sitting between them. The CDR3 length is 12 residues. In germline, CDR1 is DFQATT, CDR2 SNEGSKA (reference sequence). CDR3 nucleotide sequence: TGCAGTGCTTCCCGGATGGAAGAGACCCAGTACTTC. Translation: CSASRMEETQYF.

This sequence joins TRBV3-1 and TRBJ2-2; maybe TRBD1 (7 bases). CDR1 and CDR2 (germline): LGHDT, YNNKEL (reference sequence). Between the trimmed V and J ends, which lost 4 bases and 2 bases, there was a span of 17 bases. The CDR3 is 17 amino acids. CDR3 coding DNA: TGTGCCAGCAGCCCACGACAGGGACTCCAAAACACCGGGGAGCTGTTTTTT. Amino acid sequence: CASSPRQGLQNTGELFF.

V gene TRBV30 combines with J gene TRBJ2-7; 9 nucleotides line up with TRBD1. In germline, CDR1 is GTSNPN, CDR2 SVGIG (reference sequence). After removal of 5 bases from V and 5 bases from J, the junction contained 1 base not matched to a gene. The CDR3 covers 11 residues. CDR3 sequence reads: CAWGDRDEQYF. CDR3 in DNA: TGTGCCTGGGGGGACAGGGACGAGCAGTACTTC.

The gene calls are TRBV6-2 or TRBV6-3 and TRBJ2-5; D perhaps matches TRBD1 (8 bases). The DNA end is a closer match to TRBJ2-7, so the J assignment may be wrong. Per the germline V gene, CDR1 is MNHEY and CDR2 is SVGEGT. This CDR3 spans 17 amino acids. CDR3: CASSNPRDRGLSYEQYF. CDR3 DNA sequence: TGTGCCAGCAGTAACCCGCGCGACAGGGGACTATCCTACGAGCAGTACTTC.

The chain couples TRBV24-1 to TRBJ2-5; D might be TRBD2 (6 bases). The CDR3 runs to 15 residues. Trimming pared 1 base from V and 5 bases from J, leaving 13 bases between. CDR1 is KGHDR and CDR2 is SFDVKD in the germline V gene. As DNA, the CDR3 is TGTGCCACCAGTGATTTCTCGGGGGTGGGGGAGACCCAGTACTTC. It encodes CATSDFSGVGETQYF.

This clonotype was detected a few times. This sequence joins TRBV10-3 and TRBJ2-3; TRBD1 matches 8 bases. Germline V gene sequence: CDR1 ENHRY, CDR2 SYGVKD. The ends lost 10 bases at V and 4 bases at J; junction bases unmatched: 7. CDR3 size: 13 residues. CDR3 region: CANRDRLADTQYF. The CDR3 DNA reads TGTGCCAACAGGGACAGGTTGGCAGATACGCAGTATTTT.